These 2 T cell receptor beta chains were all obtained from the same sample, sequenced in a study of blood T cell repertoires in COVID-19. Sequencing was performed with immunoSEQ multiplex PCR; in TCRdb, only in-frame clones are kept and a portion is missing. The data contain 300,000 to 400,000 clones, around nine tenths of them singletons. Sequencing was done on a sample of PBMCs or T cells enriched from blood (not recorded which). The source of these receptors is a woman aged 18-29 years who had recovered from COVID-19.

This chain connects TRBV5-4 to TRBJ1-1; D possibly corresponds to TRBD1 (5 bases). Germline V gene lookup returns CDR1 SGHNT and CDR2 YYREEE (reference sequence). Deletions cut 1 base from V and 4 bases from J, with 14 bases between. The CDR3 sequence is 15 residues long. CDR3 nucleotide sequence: TGTGCCAGCAGCTTGTCTCTAGGGGAATTCACTGAAGCTTTCTTT. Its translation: CASSLSLGEFTEAFF.

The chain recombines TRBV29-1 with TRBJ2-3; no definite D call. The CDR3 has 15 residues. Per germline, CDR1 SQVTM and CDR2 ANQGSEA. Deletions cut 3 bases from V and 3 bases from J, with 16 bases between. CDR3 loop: CSVDSPTGPTDTQYF. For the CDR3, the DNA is TGCAGCGTTGATTCCCCTACGGGTCCAACAGATACGCAGTATTTT.